One sample yielded the 21 T cell receptor beta chains listed below, sequenced in a study of T cell repertoires in cytomegalovirus infection. Each CDR3 protein gets one entry after TCRdb re-called the reads with MiXCR. There are around 310,000 distinct CDR3 sequences in the sample; 15% to 20% occur only once, and about 11% lies in the top ten. Sequencing was carried out using PBMCs. These receptors all come from a human donor in good health (CMV status not recorded). Some clones in this sample may be carry-over from other donors' samples.

There are many counts of this clonotype. The chain couples TRBV7-9 to TRBJ2-3; D is unclear. Looked up from germline, CDR1 is SEHNR and CDR2 is FQNEAQ (reference sequence). The CDR3 has 15 amino acids. Trimming stripped 6 bases from V and 1 base from J, with 14 bases between. The CDR3 region is CASSFSRMGTDTQYF. CDR3 DNA: TGTGCCAGCAGTTTTTCCAGGATGGGCACAGATACGCAGTATTTT.

This clonotype has only a few counts. The J gene is TRBJ2-3, the V gene TRBV11-3; 7 bases map to TRBD2. The V and J ends lost 8 bases and 1 base, in that order; junction bases with no gene match: 12. Germline assignment: CDR1 SGHNT and CDR2 YENEEA. The CDR3 covers 16 residues. The CDR3 sequence: CASSRGGTIGTDTQYF. CDR3 nucleotide sequence: TGTGCCAGCTCAAGGGGAGGGACTATTGGCACAGATACGCAGTATTTT.

This clonotype has at least ten counts. CDR3 bases: TGCGCCAGCAGCCAAAGGAGGTTTCGGGACAGTCCGTCCCCAACTAATGAAAAACTGTTTTTT. It translates to CASSQRRFRDSPSPTNEKLFF. The rearrangement uses TRBV4-1 and TRBJ1-4, with 7 bases fitting TRBD1. The junction had 18 bases not matched to a gene; V was cut back by 2 bases and J by 0 bases. The CDR3 is 21 amino acids. CDR1 MGHRA and CDR2 YSYEKL come from the germline V gene.

This clonotype appeared many times. The chain joins TRBV7-9 to TRBJ1-1; the D gene is possibly TRBD1 (5 bases). Germline assignment: CDR1 SEHNR and CDR2 FQNEAQ (reference sequence). The CDR3 totals 15 residues. The V end lost 3 bases, the J end lost 1 base, and 12 bases lay between the germline ends. The CDR3 region is CASSFAAGTNTEAFF. CDR3 in DNA: TGTGCCAGCAGCTTTGCCGCCGGGACGAACACTGAAGCTTTCTTT.

This chain joins TRBV28 and TRBJ1-3; TRBD1 agrees at 10 bases. The germline V gene has CDR1 MDHEN and CDR2 SYDVKM. The V and J ends lost 5 bases and 2 bases, in that order; junction bases with no gene match: 3. This CDR3 is 15 amino acids long. As DNA, the CDR3 is TGTGCCAGCAGTCCGGGGACAGGGGCTGGAAACACCATATATTTT. Protein: CASSPGTGAGNTIYF. Drawing the rest from reference TRBV28 and TRBJ1-3, the complete variable domain is DVKVTQSSRYLVKRTGEKVFLECVQDMDHENMFWYRQDPGLGLRLIYFSYDVKMKEKGDIPEGYSVSREKKERFSLILESASTNQTSMYLCASSPGTGAGNTIYFGEGSWLTVV.

This clonotype has only a few counts. The J gene is TRBJ1-1, the V gene TRBV6-2 or TRBV6-3, with D possibly TRBD1 on 5 matching bases. V was cut by 6 bases and J by 1 base, with 12 bases left in between. The length of the CDR3 is 14 residues. Germline lookup yields CDR1 MNHEY and CDR2 SVGEGT. CDR3 sequence: CASRDSFQNTEAFF. CDR3 bases: TGTGCCAGCAGAGACAGCTTCCAGAACACTGAAGCTTTCTTT.

V is TRBV25-1 and J is TRBJ2-3; 9 positions match TRBD1. This CDR3 is 16 amino acids long. The ends lost 7 bases at V and 0 bases at J; junction bases unmatched: 8. Germline V gives CDR1 MGHDK, CDR2 SYGVNS. Here the CDR3 DNA reads TGTGCCAGCAATACGGGACAGGGTGGGAGCACAGATACGCAGTATTTT. Its protein product is CASNTGQGGSTDTQYF.

This clonotype was detected many times. The chain recombines TRBV27 with TRBJ2-7; D is unclear. Per the germline V gene, CDR1 is MNHEY and CDR2 is SMNVEV (reference sequence). The length of the CDR3 is 13 residues. Between the trimmed V and J ends, which lost 4 bases and 4 bases, there was a span of 11 bases. DNA for the CDR3: TGTGCCAGCAGTTCCGGGCCTTATTACGAGCAGTACTTC. This codes for CASSSGPYYEQYF.

This clonotype turned up a few times. J is TRBJ2-5 and V is TRBV6-5, with D perhaps matching TRBD1 (6 bases). The V end was cut by 7 bases, the J end by 9 bases, with 27 bases between. Germline-derived CDR1 and CDR2 are MNHEY and SVGAGI. The CDR3 spans 16 residues. The CDR3 region has the DNA TGTGCCAGCAACCCTCAGGGGTCCGGACGTATGGCCTCCCAGTACTTC. The encoded protein is CASNPQGSGRMASQYF.

This clonotype was recorded many times. The J gene is TRBJ2-7, the V gene TRBV28; 11 nucleotides agree with TRBD2. The CDR3 sequence is 18 residues long. Per germline, CDR1 MDHEN and CDR2 SYDVKM. With 5 bases clipped from V and 3 bases from J, the junction kept 15 bases outside the gene matches. CDR3 coding DNA: TGTGCCAGCAGTCCGCAGGGGCAACTAGCGGGGGCCTTCTACGAGCAGTACTTC. This codes for CASSPQGQLAGAFYEQYF.

This clonotype was recorded many times. J is TRBJ1-1 and V is TRBV4-3, with D possibly being TRBD1 (5 bases). V lost 0 bases and J 5 bases, leaving 16 bases between the germline ends. Germline V gene lookup returns CDR1 LGHNA and CDR2 YSLEER. The CDR3 consists of 16 residues. The CDR3 loop is CASSQEDEPGGTEAFF. The DNA for the CDR3 is TGCGCCAGCAGCCAAGAGGACGAGCCCGGGGGGACTGAAGCTTTCTTT.

This clonotype was counted at least ten times. The rearrangement uses TRBV12-3 or TRBV12-4 and TRBJ1-4; D is possibly TRBD1 (6 bases). The CDR3 runs 13 residues. V was trimmed by 6 bases and J by 1 base, leaving 6 bases between them. This CDR3 reads CASRQGTNEKLFF. As DNA, the CDR3 is TGTGCCAGCAGACAGGGAACTAATGAAAAACTGTTTTTT.

On this clonotype itself: A much larger clonotype is one base distant, so this may be a read error. V is TRBV6-2 or TRBV6-3 and J is TRBJ2-1, with D possibly matching TRBD2 (6 bases). The CDR3 has 15 amino acids. V gave up 6 bases and J gave up 3 bases, with 15 bases separating them. Germline loops: CDR1 MNHEY, CDR2 SVGEGT. The CDR3 is CASSRVLAHYNEQFF. CDR3 nucleotides: TGTGCCAGCAGCCGGGTACTAGCCCACTACAATGAGCAGTTCTTC.

The sample holds many counts of this clonotype. The V gene is TRBV7-2, the J gene TRBJ2-7, with 7 bases identical to TRBD1. This CDR3 has 16 amino acids. The trim removed 2 bases at V and 0 bases at J, leaving 7 bases unmatched. Germline lookup yields CDR1 SGHTA and CDR2 FQGNSA. CDR3 loop: CASSLTSGTASYEQYF. CDR3 nucleotides: TGTGCCAGCAGCTTAACATCCGGGACAGCCTCCTACGAGCAGTACTTC.

This clonotype was seen repeatedly, ten times or more. This chain uses TRBV7-9 with TRBJ1-4; maybe TRBD1 (5 bases). The CDR3 is 17 residues long. V was shortened by 4 bases and J by 0 bases, with 15 bases between the two germline ends. From germline, CDR1 is SEHNR and CDR2 FQNEAQ (reference sequence). CDR3 sequence: CASSSIRDGSTNEKLFF. For the CDR3, the DNA is TGTGCCAGCAGCTCAATACGGGACGGATCAACTAATGAAAAACTGTTTTTT.

DNA of the CDR3: TGTGCCAGCGGGACCCTGGGGGTGGAGACCCAGTACTTC. Translating it yields CASGTLGVETQYF. The chain couples TRBV27 to TRBJ2-5; D tentatively reads TRBD1 or TRBD2 (5 bases each). Per the germline V gene, CDR1 is MNHEY and CDR2 is SMNVEV (reference sequence). This CDR3 is built from 13 residues. Deletions cut 8 bases from V and 5 bases from J, with 15 bases between.

The J gene is TRBJ1-1, the V gene TRBV10-3, with 7 positions matching TRBD1. Germline trimming cut 4 bases from V and 0 bases from J; bases unmatched to any gene: 2. Germline V gene sequence: CDR1 ENHRY, CDR2 SYGVKD. The CDR3 totals 14 residues. The CDR3 loop reads CAISGGQMNTEAFF. The CDR3 region has the DNA TGTGCCATCAGTGGGGGACAGATGAACACTGAAGCTTTCTTT.

A few counts support this clonotype. This chain uses TRBV19 with TRBJ2-3; 11 bases align to TRBD2. The CDR3 has 18 amino acids. Germline V gives CDR1 LNHDA, CDR2 SQIVND (reference sequence). The trim removed 3 bases at V and 0 bases at J, leaving 8 bases unmatched. CDR3 DNA sequence: TGTGCCAGTAGTATCAGTAGCGGGGGGGCCGGGAGCACAGATACGCAGTATTTT. It yields the protein CASSISSGGAGSTDTQYF.

This clonotype was seen more than once but under ten times. V gene TRBV6-5 combines with J gene TRBJ2-1; D gene uncertain. This CDR3 is 14 amino acids long. Between the trimmed V and J ends, which lost 6 bases and 2 bases, there was a span of 11 bases. Germline CDR1 and CDR2: MNHEY and SVGAGI. DNA for the CDR3: TGTGCCAGCAGCGAGAAAAGGCCCTACAATGAGCAGTTCTTC. Amino acids: CASSEKRPYNEQFF.

About this clonotype: One end of the junction fails to match germline, which may point to a read error. J is TRBJ2-3 and V is TRBV6-6; 10 positions agree with TRBD2. This CDR3 has 17 residues. From germline, CDR1 is MNHNY and CDR2 SVGAGI (reference sequence). The CDR3 DNA sequence: TGTGCCAGCAGTTCTTATGTTGGGGCTAGCGGGGGAGATACGCGGTATTTT. This gives the protein CASSSYVGASGGDTRYF.

This clonotype was seen a few times. V usage is TRBV10-3 and J usage is TRBJ1-2; D is unresolved. Germline V gene lookup returns CDR1 ENHRY and CDR2 SYGVKD. V lost 4 bases to trimming and J lost 6 bases, with 15 bases between them. CDR3 length: 14 amino acids. In DNA, the CDR3 is TGTGCCATCAGTGGTTCAGAGGGTTCAAATGGCTACACCTTC. Its translation is CAISGSEGSNGYTF.